This T cell receptor (beta chain) was sequenced for a study of blood T cell repertoires in COVID-19. Study in general: The United States, Italy and Spain were the sources of the acute and convalescent COVID-19 samples. Sources were T cells, B-cell-depleted T cells, or PBMCs; the material itself was cDNA or gDNA.

Trimming took off 1 base at V and 2 bases at J, with 12 bases between the two ends. CDR1 MGHRA and CDR2 YSYEKL come from the germline V gene. The CDR3 totals 16 residues. Study processing details: Reference gene primer amplification yielded estimated nucleated cell counts. The method was immunoSEQ multiplex PCR; TCRdb's version includes in-frame clones alone and lacks a portion of them. The V and J calls and the clone size are those of that table, but D and trimming were determined from the DNA. This sample has 90,000 to 150,000 clones, with 86% found just once. V and J are TRBV4-1 and TRBJ1-5; D might be TRBD1 (5 bases). Sequenced: peripheral blood. The clonotype originates from a man between 65 and 85 years old who had recovered from COVID-19. In DNA, the CDR3 is TGCGCCAGCAGCCAAGTTGCAGGGCTTGGCAATCAGCCCCAGCATTTT. As protein: CASSQVAGLGNQPQHF.